This TCR beta chain comes out of a study of cytotoxic CD8 clonotypes in ibrutinib-treated CLL. The CDR3 sequence is 14 residues long. Germline loops: CDR1 SGHNT, CDR2 YENEEA. The germline V and J ends were trimmed by 0 bases and 7 bases, with 12 bases remaining between them. The protocol was immunoSEQ multiplex PCR, while the TCRdb copy is restricted to in-frame clones and leaves out a portion. Among 52,000 or so clones, approximately 50% were seen once, and the ten largest hold 20% to 30%. The material sequenced was PBMCs, taken at disease progression, from a patient treated with ibrutinib. The sequence was obtained from a human donor with chronic lymphocytic leukemia. V is TRBV11-3 and J is TRBJ1-2; the D gene is possibly TRBD1 (5 bases). CDR3 coding DNA: TGTGCCAGCAGCTTAGATCTAAGGGGAATTGGCTACACCTTC. This gives the protein CASSLDLRGIGYTF.